Sequencing of this TCR beta chain was carried out in a study of Tregs in tolerant kidney transplant recipients. Study overall: Recipients received nonmyeloablative bone marrow transplants from related graft donors, with transient mixed chimerism. Whole-study results and caveats: The most relevant donor-specific Treg TCRbeta repertoire apparently came from expansion with activated donor B cells. Tolerant patients' donor-specific Tregs expanded beyond overall Tregs, suggesting antigen-driven growth.

Regulatory T cells were sorted from thawed PBMCs rested overnight at 37°C with approximately 210 IU/ml IL-2. J gave up 1 base and V 5 bases, and 9 bases lay outside the gene matches. The CDR3 length is 17 residues. Germline V lookup: CDR1 LNHDA, CDR2 SQIVND (reference sequence). The data were produced by immunoSEQ multiplex PCR, yet TCRdb's version contains in-frame clones alone and is incomplete. The repertoire has under 95,000 clones, approximately 90% of them found once; the top ten carry about 0.34%. About this clone itself: What it recognizes is unknown.

The TCR was taken from a human donor who received a combined kidney and bone marrow transplant. The sequencing here drew on Tregs from blood, taken before the transplant. This chain links TRBV19 with TRBJ2-7; TRBD2 matches 12 bases. The CDR3 sequence is CASSPAFGLAGSYEQYF. The CDR3 nucleotides read TGTGCCAGTAGTCCGGCGTTTGGACTAGCGGGATCCTACGAGCAGTACTTC.